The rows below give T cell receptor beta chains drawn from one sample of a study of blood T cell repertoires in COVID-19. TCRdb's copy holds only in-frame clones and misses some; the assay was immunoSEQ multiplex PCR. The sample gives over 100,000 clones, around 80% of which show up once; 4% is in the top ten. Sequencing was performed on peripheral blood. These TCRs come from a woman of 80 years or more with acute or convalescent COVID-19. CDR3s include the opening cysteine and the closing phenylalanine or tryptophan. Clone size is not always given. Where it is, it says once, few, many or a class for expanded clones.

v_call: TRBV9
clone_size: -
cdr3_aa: CASSVGRRGGYEQYF

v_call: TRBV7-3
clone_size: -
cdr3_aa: CASSLTSGGDTQYF

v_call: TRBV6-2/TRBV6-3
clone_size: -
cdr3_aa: CATRPSGRPPGELFF

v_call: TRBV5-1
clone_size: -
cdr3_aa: CASSLFAGPTNEKLFF

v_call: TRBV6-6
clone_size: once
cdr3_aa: CASSWTGQGETQYF

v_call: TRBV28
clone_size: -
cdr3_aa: CASTTPAAPNQPQHF

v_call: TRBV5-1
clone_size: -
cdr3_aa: CASSLSSGNQPQHF

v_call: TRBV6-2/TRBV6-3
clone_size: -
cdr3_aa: CASSYMDSSNTGELFF

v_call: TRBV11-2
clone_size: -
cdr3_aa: CASTPGGRGLTNEKLFF

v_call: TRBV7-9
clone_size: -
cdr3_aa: CASSLAGTTQGEKLFF

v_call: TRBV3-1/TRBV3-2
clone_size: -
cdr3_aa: CASSQKGEGVSLHF

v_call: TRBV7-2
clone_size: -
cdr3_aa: CASSSMTSGFIYEQYF

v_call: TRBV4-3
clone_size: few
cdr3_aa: CASSQERENYGYTF

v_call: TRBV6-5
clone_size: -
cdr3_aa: CASSDTGGYQPQHF

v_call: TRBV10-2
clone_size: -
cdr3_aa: CASRLAGGPDEQFF

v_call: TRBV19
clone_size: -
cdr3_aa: CASSASGTGSYEQYF

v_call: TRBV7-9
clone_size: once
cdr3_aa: CASSRSGNTDTQYF

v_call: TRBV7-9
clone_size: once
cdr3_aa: CASSWQSGRPNEQFF

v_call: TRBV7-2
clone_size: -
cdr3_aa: CASGRGTNEKLFF

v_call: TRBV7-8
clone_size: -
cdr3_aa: CASSPRGQRVEKLFF

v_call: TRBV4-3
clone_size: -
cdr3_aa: CASSQGRGPPNTGELFF

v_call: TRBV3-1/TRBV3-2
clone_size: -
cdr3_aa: CASSPRDREIITSGEQYF

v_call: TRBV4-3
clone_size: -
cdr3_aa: CASSFATNEKLFF

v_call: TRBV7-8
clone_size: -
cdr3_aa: CASSLHTSNQPQHF

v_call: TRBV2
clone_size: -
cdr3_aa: CASRDRGYTEAFF

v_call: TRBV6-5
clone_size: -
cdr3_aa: CASRPWQFNEKLFF